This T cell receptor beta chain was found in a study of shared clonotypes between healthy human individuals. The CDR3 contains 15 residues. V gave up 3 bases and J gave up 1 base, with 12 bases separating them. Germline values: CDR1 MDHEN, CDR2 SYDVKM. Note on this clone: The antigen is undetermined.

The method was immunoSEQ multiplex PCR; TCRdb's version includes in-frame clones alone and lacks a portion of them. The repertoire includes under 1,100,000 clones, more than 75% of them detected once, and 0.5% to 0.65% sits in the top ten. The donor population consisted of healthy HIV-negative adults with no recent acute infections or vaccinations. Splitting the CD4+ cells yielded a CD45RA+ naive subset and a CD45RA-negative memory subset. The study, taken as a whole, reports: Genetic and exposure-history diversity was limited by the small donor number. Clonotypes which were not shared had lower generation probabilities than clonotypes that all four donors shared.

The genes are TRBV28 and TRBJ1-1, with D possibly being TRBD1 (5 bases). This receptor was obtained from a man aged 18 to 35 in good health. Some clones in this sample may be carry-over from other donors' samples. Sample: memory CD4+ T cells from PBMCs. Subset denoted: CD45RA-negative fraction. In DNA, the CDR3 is TGTGCCAGCAGTTTTGGGGGATCTGGGAACACTGAAGCTTTCTTT. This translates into CASSFGGSGNTEAFF.